This T cell receptor beta chain was recovered during a study of blood T cell repertoires in COVID-19. Study in general: Acute and convalescent COVID-19 samples came from the United States, Italy and Spain.

Authors' methods: Counts of nucleated cells, estimated from reference gene primer amplification, were obtained. Generated by immunoSEQ multiplex PCR, the TCRdb table keeps only in-frame clones and is missing some. The DNA gave D and trimming, while V, J and clone size come from that table. The table lists some 330,000 clones, 85% to 90% of them singletons. The CDR3 contains 17 residues. Germline-derived CDR1 and CDR2 are SGHDN and FVKESK. V shed 0 bases, J shed 7 bases, and the junction held 10 bases outside the gene matches. Sequenced sample: peripheral blood. The V call is TRBV14, the J call TRBJ2-1; TRBD2 matches at 9 bases. The sequence was collected from a woman aged 50 to 60 with active or convalescent COVID-19. The CDR3 DNA reads as TGTGCCAGCAGCCAAGATCTTGGGCTAGCGGGGTGGAATGAGCAGTTCTTC. Encoded protein: CASSQDLGLAGWNEQFF.